The sequence of this T cell receptor (beta chain) was determined in a study of multiple sclerosis patients with progressive multifocal leukoencephalopathy. The study's findings and limits: In most PML patients, TRB repertoires appeared less diverse by entropy.

The protocol was immunoSEQ multiplex PCR, while the TCRdb copy is restricted to in-frame clones and leaves out a portion. The sample shows around 32,000 clones, nearly 95% of them seen only once. Time point given: before natalizumab initiation. This CDR3 is 13 amino acids long. Trimming cost V 3 bases and J 5 bases; bases outside gene matches: 0. The V gene's germline CDR1 is GTSNPN and CDR2 SVGIG (reference sequence). As regards this clone: No antigen is known for it.

This clonotype was sampled from a man aged 25 to 45 with multiple sclerosis. The sample consisted of PBMCs. This chain joins TRBV30 and TRBJ2-7, with 14 bases aligning to TRBD2. In nucleotides, the CDR3 is TGTGCCTGGAGGGGACTAGCGGGAGACGAGCAGTACTTC. Translated: CAWRGLAGDEQYF.